These T cell receptor beta chains were read from a single sample in a study of graft-versus-host responses after intestinal transplantation. Measured with immunoSEQ multiplex PCR; TCRdb has only the in-frame clones, and not every one. This sample yields 25,000 to 30,000 clones, of which 80% to 95% are seen a single time; less than 0.55% belongs to the top ten. The material was PBMCs, obtained 18 days after transplant. All receptors come from a human patient who received an intestinal transplant, so some T cells may come from the graft donor. Both conserved end residues are part of each CDR3. D genes are given only for firm matches. Clone size is shown for a subset of rows, as once, few, many or a class of expanded clone.

J	D	V	size	DNA	CDR3
TRBJ2-3	TRBD2	TRBV19	.	TGTGCCAGTAGTAGGACTAGCGGGGGGGCAGATACGCAGTATTTT	CASSRTSGGADTQYF
TRBJ2-7	.	TRBV19	.	TGTGCCAGTAGTTCAGGACCCCCCTACGAGCAGTACTTC	CASSSGPPYEQYF
TRBJ2-1	TRBD2	TRBV7-2	.	TGTGCCAGCAACGAAGCGGGGGGGCTGGGTGAGCAGTTCTTC	CASNEAGGLGEQFF
TRBJ1-6	.	TRBV15	.	TGTGCCACCAGCAGAGGAGGGGGACTCTATAATTCACCCCTCCACTTT	CATSRGGGLYNSPLHF
TRBJ1-1	.	TRBV11-3	.	TGTGCCAGCAGCTTAAGAGGTGGGCAGAACACTGAAGCTTTCTTT	CASSLRGGQNTEAFF
TRBJ2-1	.	TRBV1	.	TGCACCAGCAGCCATAAACCGGGACAGGGGATCTACAATGAGCAGTTCTTC	CTSSHKPGQGIYNEQFF
TRBJ1-3	.	TRBV5-4	.	TGTGCCAGCAGCTTGACGGGCCTGGACGGAAACACCATATATTTT	CASSLTGLDGNTIYF
TRBJ1-1	TRBD1	TRBV7-9	.	TGTGCCAGCAGCTTAGTGTCAGGGGGTTCAGTAGAAGCTTTCTTT	CASSLVSGGSVEAFF
TRBJ2-7	.	TRBV7-6	.	TGTGCCAGCAGCTTAGGGGTCTCCTACGAGCAGTACTTC	CASSLGVSYEQYF
TRBJ2-7	.	TRBV25-1	.	TGTGCCAGCAGTGAAAAGGACACCTCCTACGAGCAGTACTTC	CASSEKDTSYEQYF
TRBJ1-4	.	TRBV30	.	TGTGCCTGGAAAGGAGGGTGGCGGGGTGAGGAAAAACTGTTTTTT	CAWKGGWRGEEKLFF
TRBJ2-3	.	TRBV9	.	TGTGCCGGCAGCGTAGTGGGGGGACGTAGCACAGATACGCAGTATTTT	CAGSVVGGRSTDTQYF
TRBJ1-5	.	TRBV6-5	once	TGTGCCAGCAGTTACTTCGGGACACCTAATCAGCCCCAGCATTTT	CASSYFGTPNQPQHF
TRBJ1-2	TRBD1	TRBV4-1	.	TGCGCCAGCAGCCAAGTCCTTCCGACAGGGGGGACCTACGGCTACACCTTC	CASSQVLPTGGTYGYTF
TRBJ1-4	.	TRBV10-1	.	TGCGCCAGCAGTGAATTGGGGAGGGCGAATGAAAAACTGTTTTTT	CASSELGRANEKLFF
TRBJ1-1	.	TRBV6-6	.	TGTGCCAGCACGGATGCAAACACTGAAGCTTTCTTT	CASTDANTEAFF
TRBJ2-1	TRBD2	TRBV5-4	.	TGTGTCAGCAGCTTGGGGGGGTCTTCCCTCTCCTACAATGAGCAGTTCTTC	CVSSLGGSSLSYNEQFF
TRBJ1-3	TRBD1	TRBV7-9	.	TGTGCCAGCAGCATGGGACAGTTCTCTGGAAACACCATATATTTT	CASSMGQFSGNTIYF
TRBJ1-3	.	TRBV7-6	once	TGTGCCAGCAGCTTTACAGCGCCCAGCTCTGGAAACACCATATATTTT	CASSFTAPSSGNTIYF
TRBJ2-2	TRBD1	TRBV4-1	.	TGCGCCAGTACCGGGACAGGGGACACCGGGGAGCTGTTTTTT	CASTGTGDTGELFF
TRBJ1-5	TRBD1	TRBV25-1	.	TGTGCCAGCAGTCCGACAGGGAGTCAGCCCCAGCATTTT	CASSPTGSQPQHF
TRBJ1-1	TRBD1	TRBV27	.	TGTGCCAGCAGTTCCGCCGGGACAGGGGTGGATGAAGCTTTCTTT	CASSSAGTGVDEAFF
TRBJ2-7	.	TRBV10-3	.	TGTGCCATCAGTGATCCGGAAGTGGAACAGACGGTTCACCTCTACGAGCAGTACTTC	CAISDPEVEQTVHLYEQYF
TRBJ2-5	TRBD2	TRBV19	.	TGTGCCAGTAGTATCGTCGGGACTAGCGGGCTAGAGACCCAGTACTTC	CASSIVGTSGLETQYF
TRBJ1-5	.	TRBV6-6	.	TGTGCCAGCAGTTACTCTTCGGGTCAGCCCCAGCATTTT	CASSYSSGQPQHF
TRBJ1-2	.	TRBV19	few	TGTGCCAGTACCGCTAAGGACGGAACGTACTATGGCTACACCTTC	CASTAKDGTYYGYTF
TRBJ2-1	TRBD2	TRBV2	.	TGTGCCAGCAGTGAAGGGTTTGGGGACTACCTTCACAATGAGCAGTTCTTC	CASSEGFGDYLHNEQFF
TRBJ1-5	.	TRBV15	.	TGTGCCACCAGCTCGACGGGAATGAGCAATCAGCCCCAGCATTTT	CATSSTGMSNQPQHF
TRBJ1-2	.	TRBV9	.	TGTGCCAGCAGGCCTCAGGGGAGGAGTGGCTACACCTTC	CASRPQGRSGYTF
TRBJ1-2	.	TRBV2	.	TGTGCCAGCAGAGAGGGGTTTAACTATGGCTACACCTTC	CASREGFNYGYTF
TRBJ1-5	.	TRBV6-4	.	TGTGCCAGCAGTGAGGGATATAGCAATCAGCCCCAGCATTTT	CASSEGYSNQPQHF
TRBJ2-1	.	TRBV9	.	TGTGCCAGCAGCGCGACAGGACTTATATACAATGAGCAGTTCTTC	CASSATGLIYNEQFF
TRBJ2-3	.	TRBV27	.	TGTGCCAGCAGTTTAAGTCAGGGAGGTTACACAGATACGCAGTATTTT	CASSLSQGGYTDTQYF
TRBJ1-5	.	TRBV4-2	.	TGTGCCAGCAGCCAAGATTTGGGGGTTCAGCCCCAGCATTTT	CASSQDLGVQPQHF
TRBJ2-5	.	TRBV6-6	.	TGTGCCAGCAGTTACCCGCAAGAGACCCAGTACTTC	CASSYPQETQYF
TRBJ1-1	.	TRBV2	.	TGTGCCAGCCAGTGGTCAGGGAGTACTGAAGCTTTCTTT	CASQWSGSTEAFF
TRBJ1-4	TRBD1	TRBV19	once	TGTGCCACTAAAGACAGGGTTAGATGGGGTGAAAAACTGTTTTTT	CATKDRVRWGEKLFF
TRBJ2-7	TRBD1	TRBV5-1	.	TGCGCCAGCGGGCCGACAGGGGCGGGCGAGCAGTACTTC	CASGPTGAGEQYF
TRBJ2-7	TRBD2	TRBV14	.	TGTGCCAGCAGCCAAGTCGGGAGACTAGCGGGGGACGAGCAGTACTTC	CASSQVGRLAGDEQYF
TRBJ2-5	.	TRBV27	.	TGTGCCAGCAGGCCGCAGGTGGAGGAGACCCAGTACTTC	CASRPQVEETQYF
TRBJ1-5	.	TRBV6-1	.	TGTGCCAGCAGGGTATATAGCAATCAGCCCCAGCATTTT	CASRVYSNQPQHF
TRBJ1-1	.	TRBV5-4	once	TGTGCCAGCAGCTTGTCCCGGGAGGCTGAAGCTTTCTTT	CASSLSREAEAFF
TRBJ1-5	.	TRBV7-8	.	TGTGCCAGCAGCTTAGCAGGTGAAGCAGGGCGGCAGCCCCAGCATTTT	CASSLAGEAGRQPQHF
TRBJ1-4	.	TRBV25-1	.	TGTGCCAGCAGTTTTAATGAAAAACTGTTTTTT	CASSFNEKLFF
TRBJ2-3	.	TRBV28	.	TGTGCCAGCAGCACAAAAACCCCCCCATGGACCCCAACAGATACGCAGTATTTT	CASSTKTPPWTPTDTQYF
TRBJ2-2	.	TRBV7-6	few	TGTGCCAGCAGCCAAGACAGCAGTCTCACCGGGGAGCTGTTTTTT	CASSQDSSLTGELFF
TRBJ1-2	.	TRBV2	few	TGTGCCAGCAGTGTTTTGGGGGCGTATGGCTACACCTTC	CASSVLGAYGYTF
TRBJ2-1	TRBD2	TRBV9	.	TGTGCCAGCAGCGTAGCCAGCGGGGGGGCGGGTGAGCAGTTCTTC	CASSVASGGAGEQFF
TRBJ1-3	.	TRBV19	.	TGTGCCAGTAGTTCCGGGCTTACAACCGCGTCTGGAAACACCATATATTTT	CASSSGLTTASGNTIYF
TRBJ2-5	.	TRBV6-1	.	TGTGCCAGCAGTGAATGGGGCCAGGGAGGAGAGCAGTACTTC	CASSEWGQGGEQYF
TRBJ2-5	.	TRBV19	.	TGTGCCAGTAGCCCCTCGGTGGACCAAGAGACCCAGTACTTC	CASSPSVDQETQYF
TRBJ1-3	TRBD1	TRBV6-5	.	TGTGCCAGCAGGACCCCGGGACAGGGGCGTGACACCATATATTTT	CASRTPGQGRDTIYF
TRBJ1-4	.	TRBV19	.	TGTGCCAGTATCGGGCCAGGGGTAGGCGGAAAACTGTTTTTT	CASIGPGVGGKLFF
TRBJ1-1	.	TRBV4-1	.	TGCGCCAGCAGCCAACCTTCAGGGATACCGGGGGTGGCTGAAGCTTTCTTT	CASSQPSGIPGVAEAFF
TRBJ2-1	.	TRBV4-1	.	TGCGCCAGCAGCCAGATCAATGAGCAGTTCTTC	CASSQINEQFF
TRBJ2-3	.	TRBV27	.	TGTGCCAGCAGTTTTAGGGGGGATACGCAGTATTTT	CASSFRGDTQYF
TRBJ2-4	.	TRBV7-9	.	TGTGCCAGCAGCGAACCGACTCAGCTATTAGCCAAAAACATTCAGTACTTC	CASSEPTQLLAKNIQYF
TRBJ2-5	TRBD2	TRBV19	.	TGTGCCAGCTCTGATCGGGGGGATATACAAGAGACCCAGTACTTC	CASSDRGDIQETQYF
TRBJ2-7	.	TRBV2	once	TGTGCCAGCAGTTTCCGGGACGGCTCCTACGAGCAGTACTTC	CASSFRDGSYEQYF